This T cell receptor (beta chain) was profiled in a study of radiation and T cells in renal cell carcinoma. Here immunoSEQ multiplex PCR was the method, and the copy in TCRdb shows in-frame clones only, minus some. The table includes approximately 75,000 clones, about four fifths detected once. The time point was: blood 2 weeks post-SBRT. Treatment reported: 15 Gy SBRT to primary tumor, nephrectomy 4 weeks later. After SBRT, blood was collected at 2 and 4 weeks, plus baseline. With respect to this clone: Antigen: not known.

Study results and limitations: In blood, top tumor clones expanded by 2 weeks, shrinking by 4.

The CDR3 runs 14 residues. Germline values: CDR1 LGHNA, CDR2 YSLEER. The V gene lost 1 base and the J gene lost 6 bases, with 9 bases spanning the gap. The chain carries TRBV4-3 and TRBJ2-2; D is perhaps TRBD1 (5 bases). The sequences come from blood, collected from a patient whose treatment included radiotherapy and nephrectomy. The origin of this receptor is a man aged 55-75 years with renal cell carcinoma. CDR3 in amino acids: CASSQAGLPGELFF. CDR3 nucleotide sequence: TGCGCCAGCAGCCAAGCAGGGTTACCCGGGGAGCTGTTTTTT.